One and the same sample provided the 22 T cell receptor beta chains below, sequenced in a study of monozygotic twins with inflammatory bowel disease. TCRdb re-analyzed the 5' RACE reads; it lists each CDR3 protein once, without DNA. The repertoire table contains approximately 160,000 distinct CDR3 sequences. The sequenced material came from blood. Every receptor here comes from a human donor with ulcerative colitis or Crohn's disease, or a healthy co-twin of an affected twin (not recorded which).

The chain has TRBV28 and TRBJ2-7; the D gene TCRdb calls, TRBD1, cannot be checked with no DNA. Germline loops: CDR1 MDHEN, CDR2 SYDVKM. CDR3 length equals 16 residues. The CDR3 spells CASTPPQESVFHEQYF.

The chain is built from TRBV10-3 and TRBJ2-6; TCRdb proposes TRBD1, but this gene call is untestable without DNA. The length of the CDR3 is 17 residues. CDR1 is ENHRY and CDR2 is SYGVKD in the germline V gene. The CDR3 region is CAISSGTGDPGANVLTF.

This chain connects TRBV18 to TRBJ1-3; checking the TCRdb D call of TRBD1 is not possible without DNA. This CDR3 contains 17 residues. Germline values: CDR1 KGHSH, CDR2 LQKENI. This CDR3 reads CASSPRGQTYSGNTIYF. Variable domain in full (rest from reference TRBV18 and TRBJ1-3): NAGVMQNPRHLVRRRGQEARLRCSPMKGHSHVYWYRQLPEEGLKFMVYLQKENIIDESGMPKERFSAEFPKEGPSILRIQQVVRGDSAAYFCASSPRGQTYSGNTIYFGEGSWLTVV.

The CDR3 sequence: CASSEKGEQYF. The chain couples TRBV2 to TRBJ2-7. Germline lookup yields CDR1 SNHLY and CDR2 FYNNEI. The CDR3 extends over 11 amino acids.

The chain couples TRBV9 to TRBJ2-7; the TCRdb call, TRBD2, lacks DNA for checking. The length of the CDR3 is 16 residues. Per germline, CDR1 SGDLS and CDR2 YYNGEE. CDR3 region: CASSVGVGLAEPEQYF.

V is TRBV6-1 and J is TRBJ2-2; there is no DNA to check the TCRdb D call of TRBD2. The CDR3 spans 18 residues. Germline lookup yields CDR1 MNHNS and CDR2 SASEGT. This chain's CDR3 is CASSDIPGLAGYTGELFF.

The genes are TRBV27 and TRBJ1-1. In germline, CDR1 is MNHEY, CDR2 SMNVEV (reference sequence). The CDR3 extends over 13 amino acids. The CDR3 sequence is CASSGQLNTEAFF.

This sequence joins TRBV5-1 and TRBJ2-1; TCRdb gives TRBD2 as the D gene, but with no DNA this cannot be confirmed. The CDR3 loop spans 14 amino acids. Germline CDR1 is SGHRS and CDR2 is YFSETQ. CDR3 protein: CASSLMRENNEQFF.

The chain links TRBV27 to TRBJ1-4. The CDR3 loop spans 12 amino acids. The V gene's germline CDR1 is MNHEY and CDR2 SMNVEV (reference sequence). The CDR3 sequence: CASSFIGQKLFF.

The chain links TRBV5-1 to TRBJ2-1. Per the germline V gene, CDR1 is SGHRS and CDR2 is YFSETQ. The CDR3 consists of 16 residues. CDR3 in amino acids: CASSLTGSVSYNEQFF.

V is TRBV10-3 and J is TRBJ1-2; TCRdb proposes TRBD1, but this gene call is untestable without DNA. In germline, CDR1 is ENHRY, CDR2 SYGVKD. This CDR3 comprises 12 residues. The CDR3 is CAISGGDWGYTF.

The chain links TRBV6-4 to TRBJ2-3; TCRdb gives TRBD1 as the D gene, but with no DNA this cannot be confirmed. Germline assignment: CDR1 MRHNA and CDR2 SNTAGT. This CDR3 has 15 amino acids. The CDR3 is CASSDRAGGVDTQYF.

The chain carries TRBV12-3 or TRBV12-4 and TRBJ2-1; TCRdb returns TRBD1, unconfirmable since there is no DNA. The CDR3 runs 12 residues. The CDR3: CASNPGGNEQFF.

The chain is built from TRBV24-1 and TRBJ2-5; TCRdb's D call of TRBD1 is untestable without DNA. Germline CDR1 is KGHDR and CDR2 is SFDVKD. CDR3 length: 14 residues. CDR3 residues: CATSDGGVLETQYF.

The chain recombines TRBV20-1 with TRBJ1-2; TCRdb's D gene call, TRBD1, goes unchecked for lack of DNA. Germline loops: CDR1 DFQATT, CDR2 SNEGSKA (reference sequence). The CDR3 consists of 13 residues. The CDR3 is CIGSKDRVYGYTF.

CDR3 amino acids: CASSLKENTEAFF. The V call is TRBV12-3 or TRBV12-4, the J call TRBJ1-1. There are 13 residues in the CDR3.

CDR3 residues: CAWSHLTEAFF. The chain uses TRBV30 and TRBJ1-1. Per the germline V gene, CDR1 is GTSNPN and CDR2 is SVGIG (reference sequence). This CDR3 is built from 11 residues. The variable domain in full, completed from reference TRBV30 and TRBJ1-1, reads SQTIHQWPATLVQPVGSPLSLECTVEGTSNPNLYWYRQAAGRGLQLLFYSVGIGQISSEVPQNLSASRPQDRQFILSSKKLLLSDSGFYLCAWSHLTEAFFGQGTRLTVV.

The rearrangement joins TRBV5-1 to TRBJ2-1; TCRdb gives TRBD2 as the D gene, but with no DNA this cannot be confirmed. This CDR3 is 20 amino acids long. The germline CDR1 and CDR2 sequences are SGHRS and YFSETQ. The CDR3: CASSRFGTEPRGGQGNEQFF.

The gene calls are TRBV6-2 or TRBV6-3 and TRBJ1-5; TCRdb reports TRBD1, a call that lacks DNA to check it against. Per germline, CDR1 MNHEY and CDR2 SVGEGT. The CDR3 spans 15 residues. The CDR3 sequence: CASTPGVYGNQPQHF.

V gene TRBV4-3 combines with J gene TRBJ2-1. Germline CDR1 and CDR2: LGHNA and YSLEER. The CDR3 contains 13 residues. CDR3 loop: CASSQGSPNEQFF.

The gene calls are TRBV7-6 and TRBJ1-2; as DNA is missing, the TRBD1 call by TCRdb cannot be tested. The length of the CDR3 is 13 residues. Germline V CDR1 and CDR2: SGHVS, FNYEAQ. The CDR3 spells CASSLGGAYGYIF.

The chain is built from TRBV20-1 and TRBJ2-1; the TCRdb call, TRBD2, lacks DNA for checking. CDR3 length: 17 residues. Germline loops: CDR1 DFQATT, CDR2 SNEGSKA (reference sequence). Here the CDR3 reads CSARGLLRDSTYNEQFF.